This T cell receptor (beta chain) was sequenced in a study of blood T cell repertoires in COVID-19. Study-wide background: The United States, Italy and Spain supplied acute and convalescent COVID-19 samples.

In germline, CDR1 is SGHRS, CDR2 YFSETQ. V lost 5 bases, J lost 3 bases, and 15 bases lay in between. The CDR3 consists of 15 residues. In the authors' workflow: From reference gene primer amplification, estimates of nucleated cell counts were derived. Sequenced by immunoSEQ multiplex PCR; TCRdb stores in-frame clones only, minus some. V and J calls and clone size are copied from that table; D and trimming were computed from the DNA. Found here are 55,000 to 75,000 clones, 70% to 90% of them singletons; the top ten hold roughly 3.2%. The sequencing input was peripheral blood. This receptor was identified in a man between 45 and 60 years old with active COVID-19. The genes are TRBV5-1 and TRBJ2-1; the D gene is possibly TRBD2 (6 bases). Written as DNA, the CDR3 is TGCGCCAGCAGTCCCGGCCCGGGGGTCTACAATGAGCAGTTCTTC. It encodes CASSPGPGVYNEQFF. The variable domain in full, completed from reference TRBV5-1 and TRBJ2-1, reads KAGVTQTPRYLIKTRGQQVTLSCSPISGHRSVSWYQQTPGQGLQFLFEYFSETQRNKGNFPGRFSGRQFSNSRSEMNVSTLELGDSALYLCASSPGPGVYNEQFFGPGTRLTVL.